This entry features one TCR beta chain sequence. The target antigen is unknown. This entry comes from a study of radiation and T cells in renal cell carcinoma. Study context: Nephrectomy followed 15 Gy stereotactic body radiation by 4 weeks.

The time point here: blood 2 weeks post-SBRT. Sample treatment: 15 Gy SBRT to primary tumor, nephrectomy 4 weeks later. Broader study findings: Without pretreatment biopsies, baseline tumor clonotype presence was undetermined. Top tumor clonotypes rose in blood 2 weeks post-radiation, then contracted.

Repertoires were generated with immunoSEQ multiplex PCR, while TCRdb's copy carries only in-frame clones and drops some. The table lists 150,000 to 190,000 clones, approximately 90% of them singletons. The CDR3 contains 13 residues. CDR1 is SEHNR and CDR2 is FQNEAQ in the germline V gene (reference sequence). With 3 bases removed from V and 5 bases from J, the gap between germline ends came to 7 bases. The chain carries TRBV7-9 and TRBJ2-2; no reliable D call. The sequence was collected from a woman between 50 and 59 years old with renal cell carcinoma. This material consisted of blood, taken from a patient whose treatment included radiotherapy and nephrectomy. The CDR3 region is CASSFLGTGELFF. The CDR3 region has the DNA TGTGCCAGCAGCTTTTTAGGGACCGGGGAGCTGTTTTTT.